These 2 T cell receptor beta chains were all obtained from the same sample, sequenced in a study of T cell changes during pregnancy in multiple sclerosis. Clones were sequenced by immunoSEQ multiplex PCR, and TCRdb holds only the in-frame ones, with some missing. Of about 36,000 clones in the sample, 90% to 95% were seen once. Sample: CD4+ T cells from peripheral blood mononuclear cells, taken in the second trimester of pregnancy. The receptors were gathered from a female donor in good health, enrolled as a control in a pregnancy study.

J is TRBJ1-1 and V is TRBV2; D might be TRBD1 (5 bases). Germline CDR1 reads SNHLY; CDR2 reads FYNNEI. V lost 4 bases to trimming and J lost 5 bases, with 11 bases between them. The CDR3 is 13 amino acids. The CDR3 coding sequence is TGTGCCAGCAGTGGGGGACTAGGAACTGAAGCTTTCTTT. Protein product: CASSGGLGTEAFF.

The rearrangement links TRBV6-1 to TRBJ1-2, with unresolved D. V lost 7 bases and J 5 bases, leaving 14 bases between the germline ends. The CDR3 runs 13 residues. In germline, CDR1 is MNHNS, CDR2 SASEGT. The chain's CDR3 is CASTASGSYGYTF. Written as DNA, the CDR3 is TGTGCCAGCACTGCATCCGGGAGTTATGGCTACACCTTC.